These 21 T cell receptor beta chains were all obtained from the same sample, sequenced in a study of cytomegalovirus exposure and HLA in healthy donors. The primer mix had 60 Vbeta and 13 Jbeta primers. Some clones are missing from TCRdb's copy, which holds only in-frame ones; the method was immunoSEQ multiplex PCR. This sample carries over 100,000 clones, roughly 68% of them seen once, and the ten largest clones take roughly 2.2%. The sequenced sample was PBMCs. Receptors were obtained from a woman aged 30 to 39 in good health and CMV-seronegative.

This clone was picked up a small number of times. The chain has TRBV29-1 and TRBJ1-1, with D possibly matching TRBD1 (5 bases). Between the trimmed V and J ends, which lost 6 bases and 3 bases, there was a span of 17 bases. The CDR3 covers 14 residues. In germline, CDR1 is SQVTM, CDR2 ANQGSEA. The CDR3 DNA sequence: TGCAGCGTCAGGGATTCGAGCTCGGACACTGAAGCTTTCTTT. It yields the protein CSVRDSSSDTEAFF.

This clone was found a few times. Here the CDR3 reads CASSLLGRAETQYF. The CDR3 DNA reads as TGTGCCAGCAGCTTGCTGGGCAGGGCAGAGACCCAGTACTTC. The V call is TRBV5-5, the J call TRBJ2-5, with D perhaps matching TRBD1 (5 bases). The CDR3 contains 14 residues. The germline V and J ends were trimmed by 1 base and 4 bases, with 11 bases remaining between them. Germline V CDR1 and CDR2: SGHKS, YYEKEE (reference sequence).

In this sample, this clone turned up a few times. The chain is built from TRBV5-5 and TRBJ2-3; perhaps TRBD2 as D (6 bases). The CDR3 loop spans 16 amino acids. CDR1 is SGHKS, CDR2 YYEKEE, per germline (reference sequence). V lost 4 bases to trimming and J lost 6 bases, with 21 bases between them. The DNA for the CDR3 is TGTGCCAGCAGCCCGACGGGACTGGGAAGCTTGGATACGCAGTATTTT. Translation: CASSPTGLGSLDTQYF.

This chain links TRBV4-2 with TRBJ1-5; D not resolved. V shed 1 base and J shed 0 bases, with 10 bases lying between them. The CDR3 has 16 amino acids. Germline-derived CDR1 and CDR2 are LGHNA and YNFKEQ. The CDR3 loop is CASSQGGIYSNQPQHF. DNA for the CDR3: TGTGCCAGCAGCCAAGGCGGGATTTATAGCAATCAGCCCCAGCATTTT.

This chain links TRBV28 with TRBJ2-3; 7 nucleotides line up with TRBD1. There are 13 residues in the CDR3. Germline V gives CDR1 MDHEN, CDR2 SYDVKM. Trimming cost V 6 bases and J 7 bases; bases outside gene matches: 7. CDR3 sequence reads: CASSKTRGYTQYF. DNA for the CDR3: TGTGCCAGCAGCAAGACCAGGGGGTATACGCAGTATTTT. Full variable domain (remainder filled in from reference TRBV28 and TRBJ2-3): DVKVTQSSRYLVKRTGEKVFLECVQDMDHENMFWYRQDPGLGLRLIYFSYDVKMKEKGDIPEGYSVSREKKERFSLILESASTNQTSMYLCASSKTRGYTQYFGPGTRLTVL.

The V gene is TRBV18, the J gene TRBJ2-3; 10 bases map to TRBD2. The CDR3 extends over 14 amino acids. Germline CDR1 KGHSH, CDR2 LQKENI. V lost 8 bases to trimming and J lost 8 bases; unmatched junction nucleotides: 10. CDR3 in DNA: TGTGCCAGCCAAACTAGCGGGAAACAGGGTACGCAGTATTTT. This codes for CASQTSGKQGTQYF.

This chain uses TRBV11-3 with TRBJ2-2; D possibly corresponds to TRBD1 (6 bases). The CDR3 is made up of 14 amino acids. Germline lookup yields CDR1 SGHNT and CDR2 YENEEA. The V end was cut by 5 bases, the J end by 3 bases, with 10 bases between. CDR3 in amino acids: CASSPTGYTGELFF. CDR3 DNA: TGTGCCAGCAGCCCAACAGGGTACACCGGGGAGCTGTTTTTT.

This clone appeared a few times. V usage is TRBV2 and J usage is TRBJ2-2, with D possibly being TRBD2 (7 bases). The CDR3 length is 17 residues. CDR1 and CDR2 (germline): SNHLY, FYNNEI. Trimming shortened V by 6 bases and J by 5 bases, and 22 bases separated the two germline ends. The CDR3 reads CASRGGRRDPGTGELFF. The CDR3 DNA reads TGTGCCAGCAGGGGGGGGCGGAGGGACCCTGGGACCGGGGAGCTGTTTTTT.

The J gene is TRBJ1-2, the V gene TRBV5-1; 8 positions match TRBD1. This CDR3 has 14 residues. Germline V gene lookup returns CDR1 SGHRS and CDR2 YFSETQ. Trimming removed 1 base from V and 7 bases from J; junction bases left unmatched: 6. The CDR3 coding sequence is TGCGCCAGCAGCTTGACAGGGGGGCGAAGTGGCTACACCTTC. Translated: CASSLTGGRSGYTF.

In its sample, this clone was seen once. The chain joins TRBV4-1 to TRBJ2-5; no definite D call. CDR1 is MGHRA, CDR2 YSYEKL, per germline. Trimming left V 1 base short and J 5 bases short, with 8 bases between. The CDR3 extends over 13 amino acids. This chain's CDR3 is CASSQARAETQYF. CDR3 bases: TGCGCCAGCAGCCAAGCGCGTGCGGAGACCCAGTACTTC.

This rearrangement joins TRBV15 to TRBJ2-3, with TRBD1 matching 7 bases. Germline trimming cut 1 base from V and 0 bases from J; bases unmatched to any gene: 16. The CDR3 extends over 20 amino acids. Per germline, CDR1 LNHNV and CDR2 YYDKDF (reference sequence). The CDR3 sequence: CATSRVPPHGTASSTDTQYF. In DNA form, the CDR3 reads TGTGCCACCAGCAGAGTCCCCCCCCACGGGACAGCATCTAGCACAGATACGCAGTATTTT.

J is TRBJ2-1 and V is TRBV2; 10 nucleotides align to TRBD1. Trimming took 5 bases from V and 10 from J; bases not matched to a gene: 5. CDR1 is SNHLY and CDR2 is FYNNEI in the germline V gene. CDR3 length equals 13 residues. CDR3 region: CASSLGQGLEQFF. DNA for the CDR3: TGTGCCAGCAGTTTGGGACAGGGGCTCGAGCAGTTCTTC.

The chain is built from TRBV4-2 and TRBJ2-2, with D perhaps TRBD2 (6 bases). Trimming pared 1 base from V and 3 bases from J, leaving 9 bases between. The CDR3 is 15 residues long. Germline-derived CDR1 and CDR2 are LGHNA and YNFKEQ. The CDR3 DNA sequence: TGTGCCAGCAGCCAAGCGGGAGTATACACCGGGGAGCTGTTTTTT. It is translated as CASSQAGVYTGELFF.

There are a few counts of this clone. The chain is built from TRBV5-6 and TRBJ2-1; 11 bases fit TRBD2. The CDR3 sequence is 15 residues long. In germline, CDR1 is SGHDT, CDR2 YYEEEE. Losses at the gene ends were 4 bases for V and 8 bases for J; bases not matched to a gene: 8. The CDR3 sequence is CASSEGTSGLDEQFF. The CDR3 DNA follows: TGTGCCAGCAGCGAGGGGACTAGCGGTCTTGATGAGCAGTTCTTC.

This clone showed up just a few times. The CDR3 DNA is TGTGCCAGCAGCTTAAGGAGCGCGGGAGATAACAATGAGCAGTTCTTC. Amino acid sequence: CASSLRSAGDNNEQFF. The V call is TRBV13, the J call TRBJ2-1; 7 positions agree with TRBD2. The V gene's germline CDR1 is PRHDT and CDR2 FYEKMQ (reference sequence). The CDR3 spans 16 residues. The V gene end was trimmed by 2 bases and the J gene end by 5 bases; junction bases not matched to a gene: 9.

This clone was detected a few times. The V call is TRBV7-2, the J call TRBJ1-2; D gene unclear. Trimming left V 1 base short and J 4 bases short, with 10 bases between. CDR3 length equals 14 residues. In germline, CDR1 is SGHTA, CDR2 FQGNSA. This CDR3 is CASSLVAGSYGYTF. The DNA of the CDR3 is TGTGCCAGCAGCTTAGTGGCCGGGAGCTATGGCTACACCTTC. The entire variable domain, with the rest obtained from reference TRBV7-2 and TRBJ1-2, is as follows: GAGVSQSPSNKVTEKGKDVELRCDPISGHTALYWYRQSLGQGLEFLIYFQGNSAPDKSGLPSDRFSAERTGGSVSTLTIQRTQQEDSAVYLCASSLVAGSYGYTFGSGTRLTVV.

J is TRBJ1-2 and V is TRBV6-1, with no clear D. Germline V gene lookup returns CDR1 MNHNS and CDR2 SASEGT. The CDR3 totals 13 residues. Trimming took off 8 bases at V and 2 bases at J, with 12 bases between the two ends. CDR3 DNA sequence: TGTGCCAGCCGAGGGCTGGTAAACTATGGCTACACCTTC. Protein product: CASRGLVNYGYTF.

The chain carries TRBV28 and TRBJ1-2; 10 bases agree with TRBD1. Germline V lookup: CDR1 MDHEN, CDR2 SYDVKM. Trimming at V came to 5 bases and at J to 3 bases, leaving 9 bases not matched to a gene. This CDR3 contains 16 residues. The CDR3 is CASSPGQGSTYYGYTF. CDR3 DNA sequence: TGTGCCAGCAGTCCGGGACAGGGGTCTACTTACTATGGCTACACCTTC.

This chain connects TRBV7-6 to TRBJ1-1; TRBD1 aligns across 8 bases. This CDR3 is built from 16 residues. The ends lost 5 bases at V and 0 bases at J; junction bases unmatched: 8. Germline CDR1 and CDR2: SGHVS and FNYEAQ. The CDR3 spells CASSPEGQGVNTEAFF. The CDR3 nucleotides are TGTGCCAGCAGCCCCGAAGGACAGGGAGTGAACACTGAAGCTTTCTTT.

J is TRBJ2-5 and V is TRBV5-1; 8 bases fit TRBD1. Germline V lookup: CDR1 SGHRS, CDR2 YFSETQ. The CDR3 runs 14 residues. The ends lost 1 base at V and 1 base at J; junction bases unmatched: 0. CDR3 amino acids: CASSLTGGQETQYF. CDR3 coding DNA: TGCGCCAGCAGCTTGACAGGGGGCCAAGAGACCCAGTACTTC.

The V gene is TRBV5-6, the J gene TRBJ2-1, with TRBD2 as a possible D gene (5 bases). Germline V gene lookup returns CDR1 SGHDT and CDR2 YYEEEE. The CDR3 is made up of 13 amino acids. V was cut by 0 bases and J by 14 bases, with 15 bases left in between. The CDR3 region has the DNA TGTGCCAGCAGCTTGGTAGGAACCTTCGGGGAGTTCTTC. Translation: CASSLVGTFGEFF. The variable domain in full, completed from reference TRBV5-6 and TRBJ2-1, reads DAGVTQSPTHLIKTRGQQVTLRCSPKSGHDTVSWYQQALGQGPQFIFQYYEEEERQRGNFPDRFSGHQFPNYSSELNVNALLLGDSALYLCASSLVGTFGEFFGPGTRLTVL.